Following are 14 T cell receptor beta chains from one sample sequenced in a study of glioma-infiltrating T cells. Using RNA template, CDR3s of TCR alpha and beta were amplified with iRepertoire arm-PCR. Using its own MiXCR run on the multiplex PCR reads, TCRdb lists one record per CDR3 protein. Counted here are 110,000 or so distinct CDR3 sequences, approximately 26% occurring once; the ten biggest clones make up roughly 37%. Sequences were obtained from glioma tissue, nonneoplastic brain tissue, or PBMCs (not recorded which). These receptors all stem from a human donor with low-grade glioma or glioblastoma, undergoing nonglioma brain surgery, or in good health (not recorded which).

This clonotype was seen ten or more times. Germline is not matched at one junction end, which may reflect a read error. The rearrangement uses TRBV6-5 and TRBJ2-5; possibly TRBD1 or TRBD2 for D (6 bases each). The V gene's germline CDR1 is MNHEY and CDR2 SVGAGI. This CDR3 spans 15 amino acids. CDR3: CASSYSGGTSETRYF. In nucleotides, the CDR3 is TGTGCCAGCAGTTACTCCGGAGGGACATCGGAGACCCGGTACTTC.

This clonotype was counted ten times or more. The J gene is TRBJ2-1, the V gene TRBV5-1, with 8 bases lining up with TRBD2. After removal of 3 bases from V and 6 bases from J, the junction contained 5 bases not matched to a gene. This CDR3 is 14 amino acids long. CDR1 is SGHRS, CDR2 YFSETQ, per germline. CDR3 in amino acids: CASSWGSGGNEQFF. For the CDR3, the DNA is TGCGCCAGCAGCTGGGGCAGCGGGGGCAATGAGCAGTTCTTC.

Many counts were recorded for this clonotype. The chain employs TRBV7-2 and TRBJ1-1; 9 nucleotides match TRBD1. V gave up 1 base and J gave up 11 bases; unmatched junction bases: 5. Per the germline V gene, CDR1 is SGHTA and CDR2 is FQGNSA. This CDR3 region has 13 residues. CDR3: CASSLEGQGWAFF. CDR3 DNA sequence: TGTGCCAGCAGCTTAGAGGGACAGGGATGGGCTTTCTTT.

There are many counts of this clonotype. V gene TRBV20-1 combines with J gene TRBJ2-3, with 11 positions matching TRBD2. Germline V lookup: CDR1 DFQATT, CDR2 SNEGSKA (reference sequence). The V gene end was trimmed by 3 bases and the J gene end by 8 bases; junction bases not matched to a gene: 13. The CDR3 runs to 16 residues. CDR3 in DNA: TGCAGTGCTAGTCCTAGCGGGAGGAGGTTGTTGGTTACGCAGTATTTT. Residues: CSASPSGRRLLVTQYF.

This clonotype was recorded a few times. The chain combines TRBV19 with TRBJ2-2; D remains unclear. V lost 2 bases and J lost 4, with 11 bases in between. This CDR3 contains 15 residues. From germline, CDR1 is LNHDA and CDR2 SQIVND (reference sequence). As DNA, the CDR3 is TGTGCCAGTAGTATACCCAGCCCTGCCACCGGGGAGCTGTTTTTT. Translating it yields CASSIPSPATGELFF. The full variable domain, rest sourced from reference TRBV19 and TRBJ2-2, is DGGITQSPKYLFRKEGQNVTLSCEQNLNHDAMYWYRQDPGQGLRLIYYSQIVNDFQKGDIAEGYSVSREKKESFPLTVTSAQKNPTAFYLCASSIPSPATGELFFGEGSRLTVL.

This clonotype appeared many times. The V and J genes are TRBV2 and TRBJ2-5, with no clear D. Trimming took off 10 bases at V and 2 bases at J, with 5 bases between the two ends. Germline V gene sequence: CDR1 SNHLY, CDR2 FYNNEI. The CDR3 extends over 10 amino acids. This CDR3 reads CATIQETQYF. CDR3 nucleotide sequence: TGTGCCACCATTCAAGAGACCCAGTACTTC. Complete variable domain (other parts from reference TRBV2 and TRBJ2-5): EPEVTQTPSHQVTQMGQEVILRCVPISNHLYFYWYRQILGQKVEFLVSFYNNEISEKSEIFDDQFSVERPDGSNFTLKIRSTKLEDSAMYFCATIQETQYFGPGTRLLVL.

V and J are TRBV11-3 and TRBJ1-1, with D perhaps matching TRBD1 (6 bases). The CDR3 contains 16 residues. Per germline, CDR1 SGHNT and CDR2 YENEEA. Trimming took 2 bases from V and 7 from J, leaving 20 bases between them. The CDR3 sequence: CASSLSKGDGALEAFF. The DNA for the CDR3 is TGTGCCAGCAGCTTATCAAAGGGGGACGGTGCTCTTGAAGCTTTCTTT. Full variable domain (missing parts from reference TRBV11-3 and TRBJ1-1): EAGVVQSPRYKIIEKKQPVAFWCNPISGHNTLYWYLQNLGQGPELLIRYENEEAVDDSQLPKDRFSAERLKGVDSTLKIQPAELGDSAVYLCASSLSKGDGALEAFFGQGTRLTVV.

There are many counts of this clonotype. The rearrangement uses TRBV6-2 or TRBV6-3 and TRBJ2-1; the match to TRBD1 covers 10 bases. V lost 5 bases to trimming and J lost 4 bases; unmatched junction nucleotides: 5. The CDR3 extends over 15 amino acids. The germline V gene encodes CDR1 MNHEY and CDR2 SVGEGT. This CDR3 is CASSPTGGWYNEQFF. DNA for the CDR3: TGTGCCAGCAGTCCGACAGGGGGCTGGTACAATGAGCAGTTCTTC.

This clonotype showed up many times. V gene TRBV4-2 combines with J gene TRBJ1-4; no reliable D call. Trimming shortened V by 2 bases and J by 7 bases, and 17 bases separated the two germline ends. The V gene's germline CDR1 is LGHNA and CDR2 YNFKEQ. The CDR3 runs to 16 residues. The CDR3 bases are TGTGCCAGCAGCCAACGGTCGGGTAGCAAGCGTGAAAAACTGTTTTTT. Translating gives CASSQRSGSKREKLFF.

On this clonotype itself: This clone may be a read error of a much larger clone one base away. This chain links TRBV11-2 with TRBJ2-3; D is uncertain. V was shortened by 2 bases and J by 1 base, with 10 bases between the two germline ends. Germline CDR1 is SGHAT and CDR2 is FQNNGV. The CDR3 loop spans 15 amino acids. Here the CDR3 DNA reads TGTGCCAGCAGCTTAAAACAGAGTGGCACAGATACGCAGTATTTT. This translates into CASSLKQSGTDTQYF. The variable domain in full, with the rest retrieved from reference TRBV11-2 and TRBJ2-3, is EAGVAQSPRYKIIEKRQSVAFWCNPISGHATLYWYQQILGQGPKLLIQFQNNGVVDDSQLPKDRFSAERLKGVDSTLKIQPAKLEDSAVYLCASSLKQSGTDTQYFGPGTRLTVL.

This clonotype was found many times. V and J are TRBV20-1 and TRBJ1-2; D is undetermined. V was trimmed by 6 bases and J by 4 bases, leaving 9 bases between them. The CDR3 totals 11 residues. Germline CDR1 is DFQATT and CDR2 is SNEGSKA (reference sequence). In DNA form, the CDR3 reads TGCAGTGCCTCCCCCGGCTATGGCTACACCTTC. Translated: CSASPGYGYTF.

Many counts were recorded for this clonotype. This sequence joins TRBV11-2 and TRBJ2-1; 8 bases align to TRBD2. The CDR3 runs 16 residues. CDR1 is SGHAT, CDR2 FQNNGV, per germline. V was clipped by 4 bases and J by 1 base; unmatched bases: 6. As DNA, the CDR3 is TGTGCCAGCAGCTCACGGGGGGGGGCTTCCTACAATGAGCAGTTCTTC. Translation gives CASSSRGGASYNEQFF.

This clonotype was recorded at least ten times. The chain carries TRBV12-3 or TRBV12-4 and TRBJ2-5; weak D call: TRBD1 (5 bases). This CDR3 spans 14 amino acids. Trimming pared 2 bases from V and 1 base from J, leaving 8 bases between. CDR3 in DNA: TGTGCCAGCAGTTTACAACAGGCCCAAGAGACCCAGTACTTC. Its translation is CASSLQQAQETQYF.

In its sample, this clonotype was seen many times. V gene TRBV7-2 combines with J gene TRBJ2-3; D ambiguous. Between the trimmed V and J ends, which lost 1 base and 2 bases, there was a span of 7 bases. The V gene's germline CDR1 is SGHTA and CDR2 FQGNSA. This CDR3 spans 14 amino acids. CDR3 DNA: TGTGCCAGCAGCTTAGTGGGCGTCACAGATACGCAGTATTTT. Translation: CASSLVGVTDTQYF.